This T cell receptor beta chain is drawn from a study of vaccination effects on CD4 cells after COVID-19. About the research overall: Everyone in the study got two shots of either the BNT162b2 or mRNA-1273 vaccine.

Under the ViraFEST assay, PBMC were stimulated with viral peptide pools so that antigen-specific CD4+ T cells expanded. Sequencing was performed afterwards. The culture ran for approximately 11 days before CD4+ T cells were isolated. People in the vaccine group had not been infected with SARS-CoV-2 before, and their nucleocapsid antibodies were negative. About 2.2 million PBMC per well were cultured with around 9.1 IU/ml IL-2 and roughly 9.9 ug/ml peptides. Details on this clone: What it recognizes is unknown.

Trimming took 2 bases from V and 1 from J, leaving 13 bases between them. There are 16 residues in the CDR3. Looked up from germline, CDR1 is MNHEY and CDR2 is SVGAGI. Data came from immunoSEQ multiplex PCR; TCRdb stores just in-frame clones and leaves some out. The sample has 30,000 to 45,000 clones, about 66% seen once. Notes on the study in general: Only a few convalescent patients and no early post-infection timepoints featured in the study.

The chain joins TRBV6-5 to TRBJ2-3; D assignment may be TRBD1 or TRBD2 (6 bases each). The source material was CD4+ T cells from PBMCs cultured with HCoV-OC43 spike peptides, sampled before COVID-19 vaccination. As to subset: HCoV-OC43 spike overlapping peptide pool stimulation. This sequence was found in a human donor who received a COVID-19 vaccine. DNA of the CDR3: TGTGCCAGCAGTTACGAATGGGGGGCCGGCACAGATACGCAGTATTTT. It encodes CASSYEWGAGTDTQYF.